What follows are 16 T cell receptor beta chains derived from one specimen sequenced in a study of blood T cell repertoires in COVID-19. Method: immunoSEQ multiplex PCR; TCRdb's copy keeps in-frame clones and lacks some. The sample includes about 44,000 clones, around 75% of them seen just once. The sample comprised peripheral blood. These receptors originate from a man aged 80 or over with acute or convalescent COVID-19.

The chain combines TRBV18 with TRBJ2-2; TRBD1 agrees at 8 bases. Germline assignment: CDR1 KGHSH and CDR2 LQKENI. The trim removed 2 bases at V and 4 bases at J, leaving 0 bases unmatched. The CDR3 is 14 amino acids. In nucleotides, the CDR3 is TGTGCCAGCTCACCAGGACAGGGCACCGGGGAGCTGTTTTTT. This gives the protein CASSPGQGTGELFF.

V and J are TRBV4-3 and TRBJ2-2; 7 bases align to TRBD2. Germline CDR1 LGHNA, CDR2 YSLEER. The CDR3 has 17 residues. Trimming at V came to 1 base and at J to 5 bases, leaving 10 bases not matched to a gene. CDR3 loop: CASSQGSGARVTGELFF. For the CDR3, the DNA is TGCGCCAGCAGCCAAGGAAGCGGGGCCCGTGTGACCGGGGAGCTGTTTTTT.

The chain joins TRBV28 to TRBJ1-1, with 8 bases identical to TRBD1. The CDR3 is 14 amino acids. From germline, CDR1 is MDHEN and CDR2 SYDVKM. V lost 6 bases, J lost 9 bases, and 12 bases stayed unmatched. The CDR3 DNA sequence: TGTGCCAGCAGCCCCGGGACAGGATCTCTGAAAGCTTTCTTT. Translating gives CASSPGTGSLKAFF.

The rearrangement joins TRBV7-9 to TRBJ2-5; D is possibly TRBD1 (5 bases). From germline, CDR1 is SEHNR and CDR2 FQNEAQ (reference sequence). V was pared by 2 bases and J by 4 bases, with 8 bases between. The CDR3 length is 13 residues. The CDR3 nucleotides are TGTGCCAGCAGCTTAAGGCAGGGAGAGACCCAGTACTTC. Amino acid sequence: CASSLRQGETQYF.

The chain couples TRBV5-1 to TRBJ1-2; D remains unclear. V gave up 4 bases and J gave up 4 bases, with 20 bases separating them. Germline V gene lookup returns CDR1 SGHRS and CDR2 YFSETQ. The CDR3 consists of 16 residues. This chain's CDR3 is CASSLRRDRLSYGYTF. For the CDR3, the DNA is TGCGCCAGCAGCCTGCGACGGGATCGCTTGAGCTATGGCTACACCTTC. The complete variable domain, with remaining parts taken from reference TRBV5-1 and TRBJ1-2, reads KAGVTQTPRYLIKTRGQQVTLSCSPISGHRSVSWYQQTPGQGLQFLFEYFSETQRNKGNFPGRFSGRQFSNSRSEMNVSTLELGDSALYLCASSLRRDRLSYGYTFGSGTRLTVV.

V is TRBV19 and J is TRBJ2-7; no definite D call. CDR1 is LNHDA, CDR2 SQIVND, per germline (reference sequence). There are 13 residues in the CDR3. V was trimmed by 3 bases and J by 3 bases, leaving 9 bases between them. DNA for the CDR3: TGTGCCAGTAGTATCGTCGGTAACTACGAGCAGTACTTC. Its translation: CASSIVGNYEQYF.

The rearrangement uses TRBV10-3 and TRBJ1-1; TRBD1 aligns across 7 bases. J was trimmed by 6 bases and V by 3 bases; bases with no gene match: 7. Germline CDR1 reads ENHRY; CDR2 reads SYGVKD. CDR3 length: 14 residues. Here the CDR3 reads CAISERTGLAEAFF. The DNA of the CDR3 is TGTGCCATCAGTGAACGGACAGGCTTAGCTGAAGCTTTCTTT.

The chain links TRBV4-1 to TRBJ2-7; D is unresolved. Trimming took 1 base from V and 0 from J, leaving 7 bases between them. The CDR3 runs 14 residues. In germline, CDR1 is MGHRA, CDR2 YSYEKL. The CDR3 DNA reads as TGCGCCAGCAGCCAAGGACGGAGCTCCTACGAGCAGTACTTC. This translates into CASSQGRSSYEQYF.

The chain uses TRBV18 and TRBJ2-1, with TRBD2 identical over 8 bases. Germline CDR1 and CDR2: KGHSH and LQKENI. With V trimmed by 4 bases and J by 3 bases, 5 bases remained unmatched. The CDR3 runs 15 residues. DNA of the CDR3: TGTGCCAGCTCACGTCGGGAGGGCAACTACAATGAGCAGTTCTTC. Encoded protein: CASSRREGNYNEQFF.

This sequence joins TRBV7-9 and TRBJ2-7, with D possibly being TRBD2 (5 bases). The CDR3 totals 14 residues. Per the germline V gene, CDR1 is SEHNR and CDR2 is FQNEAQ (reference sequence). V lost 5 bases, J lost 0 bases, and 11 bases lay in between. This CDR3 is CASSPTTSSYEQYF. The CDR3 DNA reads as TGTGCCAGCAGCCCGACTACTAGCTCCTACGAGCAGTACTTC.

The V gene is TRBV11-2, the J gene TRBJ2-1; 11 bases are shared with TRBD2. Germline assignment: CDR1 SGHAT and CDR2 FQNNGV. J lost 13 bases, V lost 5 bases, and 4 bases had no gene match. The CDR3 loop spans 12 amino acids. The CDR3 bases are TGTGCCAGCAGCCCACTAGCGGGAGAACAGTTCTTC. It is translated as CASSPLAGEQFF.

CDR3 region: CASSLGAGRRGYNEQFF. As DNA, the CDR3 is TGTGCCAGCAGCTTAGGCGCGGGACGGAGGGGTTACAATGAGCAGTTCTTC. The gene calls are TRBV7-6 and TRBJ2-1; TRBD2 might be the D (6 bases). The CDR3 contains 17 residues. CDR1 and CDR2 from the germline V gene are SGHVS and FNYEAQ. V lost 1 base to trimming and J lost 4 bases, with 17 bases between them. Combining the CDR3 with reference TRBV7-6 and TRBJ2-1 gives the whole variable domain GAGVSQSPRYKVTKRGQDVALRCDPISGHVSLYWYRQALGQGPEFLTYFNYEAQQDKSGLPNDRFSAERPEGSISTLTIQRTEQRDSAMYRCASSLGAGRRGYNEQFFGPGTRLTVL.

The genes are TRBV5-1 and TRBJ2-5; 9 nucleotides agree with TRBD1. The CDR3 covers 16 residues. With 0 bases clipped from V and 5 bases from J, the junction kept 8 bases outside the gene matches. The germline V gene has CDR1 SGHRS and CDR2 YFSETQ. The CDR3 protein is CASSLAHGQGQETQYF. DNA for the CDR3: TGCGCCAGCAGCTTGGCCCATGGACAGGGGCAGGAGACCCAGTACTTC. Supplemented by reference TRBV5-1 and TRBJ2-5, the full variable domain reads KAGVTQTPRYLIKTRGQQVTLSCSPISGHRSVSWYQQTPGQGLQFLFEYFSETQRNKGNFPGRFSGRQFSNSRSEMNVSTLELGDSALYLCASSLAHGQGQETQYFGPGTRLLVL.

The sample holds a few counts of this clone. The J gene is TRBJ2-5, the V gene TRBV5-1; 9 nucleotides line up with TRBD2. Germline CDR1 SGHRS, CDR2 YFSETQ. The J segment lost 2 bases and the V segment lost 0 bases, leaving 5 bases of the junction unmatched. The CDR3 spans 16 residues. CDR3 DNA sequence: TGCGCCAGCAGCTTGGGGGCGGGAGGGGGTCAAGAGACCCAGTACTTC. This codes for CASSLGAGGGQETQYF. The whole variable domain, remainder taken from reference TRBV5-1 and TRBJ2-5, is KAGVTQTPRYLIKTRGQQVTLSCSPISGHRSVSWYQQTPGQGLQFLFEYFSETQRNKGNFPGRFSGRQFSNSRSEMNVSTLELGDSALYLCASSLGAGGGQETQYFGPGTRLLVL.

The V gene is TRBV14, the J gene TRBJ2-5; D gene ambiguous. V was trimmed by 5 bases and J by 4 bases, leaving 14 bases between them. The CDR3 spans 14 residues. Germline V gene lookup returns CDR1 SGHDN and CDR2 FVKESK. This CDR3 reads CASSSISPGETQYF. The CDR3 region has the DNA TGTGCCAGCAGCTCGATCTCCCCAGGAGAGACCCAGTACTTC.

V usage is TRBV18 and J usage is TRBJ2-3; D unclear. CDR3 length: 15 amino acids. Germline CDR1 and CDR2: KGHSH and LQKENI. V lost 3 bases, J lost 3 bases, and 13 bases lay in between. This CDR3 reads CASSPPGPGTDTQYF. In DNA form, the CDR3 reads TGTGCCAGCTCACCCCCTGGTCCAGGAACAGATACGCAGTATTTT.